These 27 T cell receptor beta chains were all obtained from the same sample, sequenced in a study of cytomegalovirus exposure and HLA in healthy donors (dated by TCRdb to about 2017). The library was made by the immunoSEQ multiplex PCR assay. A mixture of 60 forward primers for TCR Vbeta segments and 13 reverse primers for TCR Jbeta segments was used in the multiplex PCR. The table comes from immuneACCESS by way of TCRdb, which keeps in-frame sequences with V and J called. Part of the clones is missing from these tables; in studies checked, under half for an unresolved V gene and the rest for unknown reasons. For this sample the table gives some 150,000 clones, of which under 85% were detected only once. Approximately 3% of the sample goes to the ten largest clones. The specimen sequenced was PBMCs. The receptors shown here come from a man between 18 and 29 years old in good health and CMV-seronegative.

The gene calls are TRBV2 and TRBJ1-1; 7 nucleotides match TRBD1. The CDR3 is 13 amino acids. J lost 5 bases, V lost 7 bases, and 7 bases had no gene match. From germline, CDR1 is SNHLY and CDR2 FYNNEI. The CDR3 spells CASTFDRVTEAFF. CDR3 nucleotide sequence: TGTGCCAGCACCTTCGACAGGGTGACTGAAGCTTTCTTT.

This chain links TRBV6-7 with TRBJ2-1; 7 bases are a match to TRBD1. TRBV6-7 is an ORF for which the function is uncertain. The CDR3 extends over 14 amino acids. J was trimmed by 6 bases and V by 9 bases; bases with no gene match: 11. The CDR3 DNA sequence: TGTGCCAGTTCGCCGGGCAGGGGGAGCAATGAGCAGTTCTTC. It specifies CASSPGRGSNEQFF.

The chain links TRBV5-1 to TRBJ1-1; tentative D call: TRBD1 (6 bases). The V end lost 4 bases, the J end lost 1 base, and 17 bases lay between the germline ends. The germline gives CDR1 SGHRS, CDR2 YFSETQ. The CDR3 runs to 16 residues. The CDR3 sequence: CASSPLTTGSNTEAFF. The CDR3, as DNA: TGCGCCAGCAGCCCATTAACGACAGGTTCGAACACTGAAGCTTTCTTT.

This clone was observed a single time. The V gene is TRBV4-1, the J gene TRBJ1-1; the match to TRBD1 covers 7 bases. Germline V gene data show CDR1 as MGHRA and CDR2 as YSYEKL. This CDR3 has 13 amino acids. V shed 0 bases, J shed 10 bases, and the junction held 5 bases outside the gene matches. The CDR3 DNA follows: TGCGCCAGCAGCCAAGATCGAGCAGGGGGAGCTTTCTTT. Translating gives CASSQDRAGGAFF.

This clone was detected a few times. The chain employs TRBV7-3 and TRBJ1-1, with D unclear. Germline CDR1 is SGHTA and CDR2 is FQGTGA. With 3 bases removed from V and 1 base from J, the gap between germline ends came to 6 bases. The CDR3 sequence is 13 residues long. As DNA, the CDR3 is TGTGCCAGCAGCTTCGGAGCGAACACTGAAGCTTTCTTT. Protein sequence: CASSFGANTEAFF.

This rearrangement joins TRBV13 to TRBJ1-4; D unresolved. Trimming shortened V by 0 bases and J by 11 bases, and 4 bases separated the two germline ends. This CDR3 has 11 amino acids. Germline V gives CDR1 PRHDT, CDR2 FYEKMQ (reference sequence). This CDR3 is CASSLGGKLFF. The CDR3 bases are TGTGCCAGCAGCTTAGGCGGGAAACTGTTTTTT.

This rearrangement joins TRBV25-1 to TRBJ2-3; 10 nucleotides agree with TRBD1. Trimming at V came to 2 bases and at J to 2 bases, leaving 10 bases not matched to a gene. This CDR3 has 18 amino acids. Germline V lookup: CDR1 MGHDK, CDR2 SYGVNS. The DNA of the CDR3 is TGTGCCAGCAGTGAAGGACCGGGACAGGGGTTTTCCACAGATACGCAGTATTTT. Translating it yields CASSEGPGQGFSTDTQYF.

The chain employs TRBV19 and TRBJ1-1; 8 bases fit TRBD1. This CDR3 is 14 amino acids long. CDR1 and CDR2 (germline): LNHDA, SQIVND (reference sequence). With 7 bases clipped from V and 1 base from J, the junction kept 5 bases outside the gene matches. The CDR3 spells CASTLDRENTEAFF. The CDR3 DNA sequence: TGTGCCAGTACCTTGGACAGGGAGAACACTGAAGCTTTCTTT.

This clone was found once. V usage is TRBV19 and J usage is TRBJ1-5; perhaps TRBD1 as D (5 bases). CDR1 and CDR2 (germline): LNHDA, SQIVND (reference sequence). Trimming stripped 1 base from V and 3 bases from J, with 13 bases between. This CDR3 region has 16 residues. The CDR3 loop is CASSIVGGVNNQPQHF. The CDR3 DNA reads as TGTGCCAGTAGTATAGTGGGAGGGGTTAACAATCAGCCCCAGCATTTT.

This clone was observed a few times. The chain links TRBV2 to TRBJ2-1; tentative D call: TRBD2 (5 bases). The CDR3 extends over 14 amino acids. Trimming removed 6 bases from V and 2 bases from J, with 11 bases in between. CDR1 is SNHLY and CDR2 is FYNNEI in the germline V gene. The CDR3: CASRGDFPYNEQFF. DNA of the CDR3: TGTGCCAGCAGGGGAGATTTCCCCTACAATGAGCAGTTCTTC.

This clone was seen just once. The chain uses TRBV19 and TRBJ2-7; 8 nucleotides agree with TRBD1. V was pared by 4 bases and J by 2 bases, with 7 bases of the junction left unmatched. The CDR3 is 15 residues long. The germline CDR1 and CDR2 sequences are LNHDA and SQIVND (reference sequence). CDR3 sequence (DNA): TGTGCCAGTAGTACCGACAGGGGACCCACCTACGAGCAGTACTTC. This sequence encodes CASSTDRGPTYEQYF.

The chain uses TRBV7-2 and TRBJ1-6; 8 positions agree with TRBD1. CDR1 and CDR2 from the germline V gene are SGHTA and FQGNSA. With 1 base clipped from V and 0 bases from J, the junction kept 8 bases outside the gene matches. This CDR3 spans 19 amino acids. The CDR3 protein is CASSLVWPGGVSYNSPLHF. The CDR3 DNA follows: TGTGCCAGCAGCTTAGTATGGCCAGGGGGCGTCTCCTATAATTCACCCCTCCACTTT.

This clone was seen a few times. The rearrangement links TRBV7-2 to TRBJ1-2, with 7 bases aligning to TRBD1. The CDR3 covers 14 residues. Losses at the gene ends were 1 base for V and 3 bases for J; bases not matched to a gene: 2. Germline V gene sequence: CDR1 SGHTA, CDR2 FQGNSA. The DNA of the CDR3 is TGTGCCAGCAGCTTAGGGCAGGGGGACTATGGCTACACCTTC. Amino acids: CASSLGQGDYGYTF.

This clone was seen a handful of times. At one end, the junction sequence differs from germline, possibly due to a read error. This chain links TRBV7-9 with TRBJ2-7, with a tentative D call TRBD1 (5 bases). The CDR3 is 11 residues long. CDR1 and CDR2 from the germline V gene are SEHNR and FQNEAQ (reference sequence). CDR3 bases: TGTGCCAGCAGCTCACCAGGGATTGAAGGGTTC. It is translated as CASSSPGIEGF.

CDR3 in DNA: TGCGCCAGCAGCTTCTTGCAGGATAACACTGAAGCTTTCTTT. Protein: CASSFLQDNTEAFF. The J gene is TRBJ1-1, the V gene TRBV5-1; D is unresolved. V lost 2 bases to trimming and J lost 2 bases, with 10 bases between them. The CDR3 has 14 residues. The germline V gene has CDR1 SGHRS and CDR2 YFSETQ.

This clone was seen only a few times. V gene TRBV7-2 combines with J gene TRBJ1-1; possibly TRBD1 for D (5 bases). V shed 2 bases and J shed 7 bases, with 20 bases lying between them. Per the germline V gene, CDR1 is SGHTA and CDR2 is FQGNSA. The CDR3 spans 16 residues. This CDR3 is CASSLRPGEGGVEAFF. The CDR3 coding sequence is TGTGCCAGCAGCTTAAGACCCGGGGAAGGAGGGGTTGAAGCTTTCTTT.

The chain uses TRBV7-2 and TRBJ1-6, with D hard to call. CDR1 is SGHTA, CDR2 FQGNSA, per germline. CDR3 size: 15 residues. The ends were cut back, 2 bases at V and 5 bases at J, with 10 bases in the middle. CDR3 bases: TGTGCCAGCAGCTTACGATGGCTCGATAATTCACCCCTCCACTTT. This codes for CASSLRWLDNSPLHF.

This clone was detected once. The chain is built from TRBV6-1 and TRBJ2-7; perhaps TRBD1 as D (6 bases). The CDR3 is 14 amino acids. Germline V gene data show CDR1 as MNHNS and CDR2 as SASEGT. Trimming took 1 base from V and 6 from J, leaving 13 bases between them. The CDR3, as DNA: TGTGCCAGCAGTGAAGAACAGGGCAGAAGCGAGCAGTACGTC. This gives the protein CASSEEQGRSEQYV.

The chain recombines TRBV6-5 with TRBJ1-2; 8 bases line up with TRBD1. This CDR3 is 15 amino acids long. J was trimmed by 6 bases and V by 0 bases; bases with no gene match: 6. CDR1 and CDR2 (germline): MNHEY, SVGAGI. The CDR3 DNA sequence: TGTGCCAGCAGTTACTCCGGACAGGGTTGGGATGGCTACACCTTC. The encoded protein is CASSYSGQGWDGYTF.

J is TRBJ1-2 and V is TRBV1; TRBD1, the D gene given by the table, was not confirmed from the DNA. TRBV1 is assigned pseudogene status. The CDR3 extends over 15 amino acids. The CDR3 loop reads CTSSQPMDSNYGYTF. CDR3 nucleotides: TGCACCAGCAGCCAGCCAATGGACAGTAACTATGGCTACACCTTC.

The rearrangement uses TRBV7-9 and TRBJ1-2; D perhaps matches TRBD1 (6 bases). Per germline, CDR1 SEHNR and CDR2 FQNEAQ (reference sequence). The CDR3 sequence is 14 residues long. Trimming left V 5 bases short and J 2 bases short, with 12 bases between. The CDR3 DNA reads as TGTGCCAGCAGCCCCGGGACACCAAACTATGGCTACACCTTC. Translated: CASSPGTPNYGYTF.

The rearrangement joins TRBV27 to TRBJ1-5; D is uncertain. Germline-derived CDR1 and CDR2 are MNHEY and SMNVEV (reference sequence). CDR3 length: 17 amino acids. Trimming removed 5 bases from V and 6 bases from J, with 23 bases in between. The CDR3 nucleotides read TGTGCCAGCAGTCCCCTACCGAGAGGAGGGATGGGTCAGCCCCAGCATTTT. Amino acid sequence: CASSPLPRGGMGQPQHF.

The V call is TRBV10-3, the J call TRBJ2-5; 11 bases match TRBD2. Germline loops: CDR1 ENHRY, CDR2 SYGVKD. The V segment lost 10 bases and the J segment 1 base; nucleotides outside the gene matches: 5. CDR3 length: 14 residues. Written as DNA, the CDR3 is TGTGCCACCGCTCTAGCGGGGGGCCAAGAGACCCAGTACTTC. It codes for CATALAGGQETQYF.

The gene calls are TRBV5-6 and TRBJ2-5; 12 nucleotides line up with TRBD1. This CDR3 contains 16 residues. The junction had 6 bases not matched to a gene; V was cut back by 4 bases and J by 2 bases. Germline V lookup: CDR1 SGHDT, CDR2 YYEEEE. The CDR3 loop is CASSQGDRGRQETQYF. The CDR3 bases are TGTGCCAGCAGCCAAGGGGACAGGGGGCGGCAAGAGACCCAGTACTTC.

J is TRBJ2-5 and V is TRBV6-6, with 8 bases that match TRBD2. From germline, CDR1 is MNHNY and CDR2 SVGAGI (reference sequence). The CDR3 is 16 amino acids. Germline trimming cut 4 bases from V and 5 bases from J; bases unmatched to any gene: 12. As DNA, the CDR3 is TGTGCCAGCAGTTTCACACCACCTCTAGCGGGCGAGACCCAGTACTTC. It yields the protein CASSFTPPLAGETQYF.

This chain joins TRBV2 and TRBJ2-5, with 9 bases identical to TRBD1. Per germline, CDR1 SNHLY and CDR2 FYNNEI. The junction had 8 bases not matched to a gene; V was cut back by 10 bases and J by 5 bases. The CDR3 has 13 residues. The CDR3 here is CATTGTGWETQYF. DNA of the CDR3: TGTGCCACAACAGGGACAGGGTGGGAGACCCAGTACTTC.

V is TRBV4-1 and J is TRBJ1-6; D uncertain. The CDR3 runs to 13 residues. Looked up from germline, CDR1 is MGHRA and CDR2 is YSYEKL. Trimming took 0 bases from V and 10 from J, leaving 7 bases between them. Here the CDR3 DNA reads TGCGCCAGCAGCCAAGATCAGGAATCACCCCTCCACTTT. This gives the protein CASSQDQESPLHF.